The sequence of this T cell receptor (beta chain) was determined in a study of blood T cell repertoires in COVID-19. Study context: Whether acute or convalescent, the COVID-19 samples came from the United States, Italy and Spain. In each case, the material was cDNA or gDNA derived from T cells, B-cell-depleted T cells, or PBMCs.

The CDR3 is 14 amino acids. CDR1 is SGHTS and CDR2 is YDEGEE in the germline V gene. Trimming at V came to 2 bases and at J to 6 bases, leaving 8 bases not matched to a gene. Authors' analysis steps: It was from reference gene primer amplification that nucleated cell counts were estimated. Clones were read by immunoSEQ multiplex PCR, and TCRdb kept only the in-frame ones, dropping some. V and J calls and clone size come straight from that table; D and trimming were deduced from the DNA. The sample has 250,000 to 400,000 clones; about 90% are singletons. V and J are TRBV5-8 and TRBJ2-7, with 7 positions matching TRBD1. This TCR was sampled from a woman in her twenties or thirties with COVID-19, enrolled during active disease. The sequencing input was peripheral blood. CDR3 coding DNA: TGTGCCAGCAGCTTTACGACAGGGTGGCCCGAGCAGTACTTC. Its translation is CASSFTTGWPEQYF. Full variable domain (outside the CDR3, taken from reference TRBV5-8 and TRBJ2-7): EAGVTQSPTHLIKTRGQQATLRCSPISGHTSVYWYQQALGLGLQFLLWYDEGEERNRGNFPPRFSGRQFPNYSSELNVNALELEDSALYLCASSFTTGWPEQYFGPGTRLTVT.